This T cell receptor (beta chain) was sequenced for a study of control samples from healthy donors and cancer patients. Using immunoSEQ multiplex PCR, the repertoire was profiled, and TCRdb retains in-frame clones only, with some absent. The sample contains about 55,000 clones, 70% to 90% of which appear only once. Losses at the gene ends were 2 bases for V and 6 bases for J; bases not matched to a gene: 5. Germline-derived CDR1 and CDR2 are MNHNS and SASEGT. The CDR3 is 14 residues long. The genes are TRBV6-1 and TRBJ2-7; 9 bases match TRBD1. This clonotype was sampled from a man aged 50 to 60 in good health. Sequenced material: blood. The CDR3 sequence: CASSEPGTGREQYF. Here the CDR3 DNA reads TGTGCCAGCAGTGAACCGGGGACAGGGCGCGAGCAGTACTTC.